The next 14 T cell receptor beta chains were all read from a single sample in a study of vaccination effects on CD4 cells after COVID-19. Repertoires were generated with immunoSEQ multiplex PCR, while TCRdb's copy carries only in-frame clones and drops some. The table has 63,000 or so clones, more than 65% seen once. Sequencing was preceded by expansion of antigen-specific CD4+ T cells with viral peptide pools in the ViraFEST assay. Isolating CD4+ T cells followed roughly ten days of culture. The person's infection with SARS-CoV-2, confirmed by PCR, took place between March and December 2020. Their cognate antigens are unknown. Material: CD4+ T cells from PBMCs cultured with HIV peptides, obtained before COVID-19 vaccination. Stated subset: HIV-1 Nef peptide pool negative control/reference culture. These receptors were collected from a human donor who had a prior SARS-CoV-2 infection.

In DNA, the CDR3 is TGCAGTGCTAGGACCCCAGAGACCCAGTACTTC. It is translated as CSARTPETQYF. The chain couples TRBV20-1 to TRBJ2-5, with D hard to call. The CDR3 sequence is 11 residues long. Trimming took off 3 bases at V and 4 bases at J, with 6 bases between the two ends. CDR1 and CDR2 (germline): DFQATT, SNEGSKA (reference sequence).

CDR3 residues: CASSPVAGGVETQYF. Written as DNA, the CDR3 is TGTGCCAGCAGTCCGGTAGCGGGGGGCGTAGAGACCCAGTACTTC. This chain connects TRBV6-2 or TRBV6-3 to TRBJ2-5, with TRBD2 identical over 10 bases. Germline CDR1 MNHEY, CDR2 SVGEGT. V trimming: 5 bases; J trimming: 4 bases; junction bases outside the gene matches: 7. This CDR3 has 15 amino acids.

The chain links TRBV7-2 to TRBJ1-1; no clear D. This CDR3 spans 13 amino acids. V was pared by 2 bases and J by 8 bases, with 12 bases between. Germline CDR1 reads SGHTA; CDR2 reads FQGNSA. The CDR3 nucleotides read TGTGCCAGCAGCTTATACGTACCGGCCGAAGCTTTCTTT. Translation gives CASSLYVPAEAFF.

The chain links TRBV5-4 to TRBJ1-1; a possible D gene is TRBD1 (6 bases). The V gene's germline CDR1 is SGHNT and CDR2 YYREEE (reference sequence). V lost 6 bases, J lost 8 bases, and 17 bases lay in between. The CDR3 spans 13 residues. DNA of the CDR3: TGTGCCAGCACCCCCGGGACAACCAACGAAGCTTTCTTT. The encoded protein is CASTPGTTNEAFF.

The chain has TRBV5-4 and TRBJ2-7; D is uncertain. CDR3 length equals 13 residues. Germline assignment: CDR1 SGHNT and CDR2 YYREEE (reference sequence). The V gene lost 0 bases and the J gene lost 1 base, with 5 bases spanning the gap. In DNA, the CDR3 is TGTGCCAGCAGCTTGGGTATTTCCTACGAGCAGTACTTC. This encodes CASSLGISYEQYF.

The chain combines TRBV5-4 with TRBJ1-1; 7 nucleotides match TRBD1. The CDR3 is made up of 17 amino acids. The germline V gene has CDR1 SGHNT and CDR2 YYREEE (reference sequence). Trimming cost V 0 bases and J 3 bases; bases outside gene matches: 11. This CDR3 is CASSLDGGGGSDTEAFF. CDR3 DNA: TGTGCCAGCAGCTTGGATGGAGGGGGCGGTTCGGACACTGAAGCTTTCTTT.

V and J are TRBV25-1 and TRBJ1-2, with 7 bases that match TRBD1. The CDR3 is 13 residues long. Germline V gene lookup returns CDR1 MGHDK and CDR2 SYGVNS. The J segment lost 5 bases and the V segment lost 5 bases, leaving 5 bases of the junction unmatched. The CDR3 loop reads CASSQGVDYGYTF. For the CDR3, the DNA is TGTGCCAGCAGTCAGGGGGTAGATTATGGCTACACCTTC.

This chain connects TRBV11-1 to TRBJ1-1, with a weak D call TRBD1 (5 bases). With 1 base removed from V and 4 bases from J, the gap between germline ends came to 7 bases. Germline V CDR1 and CDR2: SGHAT, FQDESV (reference sequence). The CDR3 sequence is 13 residues long. The CDR3 DNA follows: TGTGCCAGCAGCTTAGAAAGGGGCACTGAAGCTTTCTTT. Amino acid sequence: CASSLERGTEAFF.

V gene TRBV10-3 combines with J gene TRBJ1-1; D gene uncertain. CDR3 length equals 13 residues. Germline CDR1 and CDR2: ENHRY and SYGVKD. The V and J ends lost 6 bases and 4 bases respectively, with 12 bases between them. CDR3 in amino acids: CAIRAGIVTEAFF. CDR3 coding DNA: TGTGCCATCAGGGCGGGGATTGTCACTGAAGCTTTCTTT.

CDR3: CASSQGLADTGELFF. The CDR3 DNA is TGTGCCAGCAGCCAGGGACTAGCGGACACCGGGGAGCTGTTTTTT. The rearrangement uses TRBV7-9 and TRBJ2-2; TRBD2 agrees at 11 bases. The CDR3 is made up of 15 amino acids. Germline V lookup: CDR1 SEHNR, CDR2 FQNEAQ (reference sequence). The V and J ends lost 5 bases and 3 bases, in that order; junction bases with no gene match: 2.

The chain combines TRBV19 with TRBJ1-3; D unresolved. Germline lookup yields CDR1 LNHDA and CDR2 SQIVND (reference sequence). The CDR3 sequence is 14 residues long. Trimming took 2 bases from V and 4 from J, leaving 9 bases between them. This chain's CDR3 is CASSINTEGNTIYF. The CDR3, as DNA: TGTGCCAGTAGTATAAACACGGAGGGAAACACCATATATTTT.

The CDR3 nucleotides are TGTGCCAGCAGCGGAGACATATTAACGACCTACGAGCAGTACTTC. This sequence encodes CASSGDILTTYEQYF. The V call is TRBV11-2, the J call TRBJ2-7; D remains unclear. Germline lookup yields CDR1 SGHAT and CDR2 FQNNGV. The CDR3 is made up of 15 amino acids. Deletions cut 5 bases from V and 2 bases from J, with 16 bases between.

The rearrangement uses TRBV2 and TRBJ1-1; no firm D call. Trimming removed 8 bases at V and 0 bases at J, with 16 bases between. The CDR3 length is 15 residues. The germline V gene encodes CDR1 SNHLY and CDR2 FYNNEI. The chain's CDR3 is CASGEEVTMNTEAFF. The CDR3 nucleotides are TGTGCCAGCGGGGAGGAGGTAACCATGAACACTGAAGCTTTCTTT. Together with reference TRBV2 and TRBJ1-1, the CDR3 gives the full variable domain: EPEVTQTPSHQVTQMGQEVILRCVPISNHLYFYWYRQILGQKVEFLVSFYNNEISEKSEIFDDQFSVERPDGSNFTLKIRSTKLEDSAMYFCASGEEVTMNTEAFFGQGTRLTVV.

This clone was detected once. The chain couples TRBV7-3 to TRBJ2-2; D ambiguous. The germline gives CDR1 SGHTA, CDR2 FQGTGA. CDR3 length: 14 amino acids. Trimming left V 1 base short and J 7 bases short, with 10 bases between. CDR3 sequence reads: CASSLRKDVGELFF. CDR3 DNA sequence: TGTGCCAGCAGCTTAAGAAAGGATGTCGGGGAGCTGTTTTTT. Complete variable domain (other parts from reference TRBV7-3 and TRBJ2-2): GAGVSQTPSNKVTEKGKYVELRCDPISGHTALYWYRQSLGQGPEFLIYFQGTGAADDSGLPNDRFFAVRPEGSVSTLKIQRTERGDSAVYLCASSLRKDVGELFFGEGSRLTVL.